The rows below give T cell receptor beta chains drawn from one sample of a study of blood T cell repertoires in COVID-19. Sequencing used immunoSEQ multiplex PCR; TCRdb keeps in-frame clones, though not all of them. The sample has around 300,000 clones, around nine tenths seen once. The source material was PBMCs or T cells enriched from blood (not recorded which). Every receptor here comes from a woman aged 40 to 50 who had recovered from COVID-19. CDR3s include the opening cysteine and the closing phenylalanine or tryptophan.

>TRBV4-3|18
CASSQEGHGDAKNTEAFF
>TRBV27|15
CASRNQGAQGYEQYF
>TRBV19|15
CASSIGDIMNTEAFF
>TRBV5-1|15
CASTPLGQGDYGYTF
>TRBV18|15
CASSPTAPANYGYTF
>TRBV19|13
CASSINRDYGYTF
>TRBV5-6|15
CASSYGTLNTGELFF
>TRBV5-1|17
CASSPNPGTGLTYEQYF
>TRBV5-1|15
CASSLAGSGTGELFF
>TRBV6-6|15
CASSYSRTEYNEQFF
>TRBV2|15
CASSGTGTVNTEAFF
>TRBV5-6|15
CASSLAPTGSYGYTF